Listed below are T cell receptor beta chains from one sample, sequenced in a study of shared clonotypes between healthy human individuals. This table comes from immunoSEQ multiplex PCR, and its TCRdb copy is limited to in-frame clones, with some not included. The data show some 2 million clones, about 95% seen once. Sample: naive CD8+ T cells sorted from blood. The receptors derive from a young man in good health. The CDR3 runs from the conserved cysteine through the conserved F or W. The order of the fields is J gene, clone size, V gene, D gene, CDR3 DNA, CDR3 protein. The D gene is left open where the match is weak. Part of the rows lack a size; the others show once, few, many or a class for expanded clones.

>TRBJ1-2|few|TRBV6-1|TRBD1
TGTGCCAGCAGTGAATGGGTTGGTGGCAGGGGGTTCTATGGCTACACCTTC
CASSEWVGGRGFYGYTF
>TRBJ2-7|once|TRBV5-1|NA
TGCGCCAGCAGCTTGGCATTATCCTACGAGCAGTACTTC
CASSLALSYEQYF
>TRBJ2-7|NA|TRBV30|NA
TGTGCCTGGAGTCGGGACAACGGCCACGAGCAGTACTTC
CAWSRDNGHEQYF
>TRBJ2-7|NA|TRBV7-8|TRBD1
TGTGCCAGCAGCTTACGGGGACAGAGCTCCTACGAGCAGTACTTC
CASSLRGQSSYEQYF
>TRBJ2-1|NA|TRBV6-6|NA
TGTGCCAGCAGTAGCCCGACGGCCCTTGGGGTGGAGCAGTTCTTC
CASSSPTALGVEQFF
>TRBJ2-7|NA|TRBV6-1|TRBD2
TGTGCCAGCAGTACCCCTCCCGGGGGGGCCTACGAGCAGTACTTC
CASSTPPGGAYEQYF
>TRBJ2-1|once|TRBV15|TRBD2
TGTGCCACCAGCAGAGGGACTAGCGGGAGGGCCTGGGAGCAGTTCTTC
CATSRGTSGRAWEQFF
>TRBJ2-6|NA|TRBV7-9|NA
TGTGCCAGCAGCTTTCCCCAGGGGAGCTCTGGGGCCAACGTCCTGACTTTC
CASSFPQGSSGANVLTF
>TRBJ2-3|once|TRBV13|NA
TGTGCCAGCAGCACCCGACACGCGATAGATACGCAGTATTTT
CASSTRHAIDTQYF
>TRBJ2-7|NA|TRBV27|TRBD2
TGTGCCAGCAGTTCCCCCGGGACTAGCGGGAGGGCGGGTGAGCAGTACTTC
CASSSPGTSGRAGEQYF
>TRBJ1-2|few|TRBV27|TRBD1
TGTGCCAGCTCATATCAGGGGGCAGGAGGCTACACCTTC
CASSYQGAGGYTF
>TRBJ2-3|NA|TRBV7-9|NA
TGTGCCAGCAGCCCCACCCTGGGGGAGCACGGCACAGATACGCAGTATTTT
CASSPTLGEHGTDTQYF
>TRBJ2-7|NA|TRBV4-3|TRBD2
TGCGCCAGCAGCCAAGCGACTAGCGGCTACGAGCAGTACTTC
CASSQATSGYEQYF
>TRBJ2-2|NA|TRBV11-2|TRBD1
TGTGCCAGCAGACCAAGACAGGGACGGACCGGGGAGCTGTTTTTT
CASRPRQGRTGELFF
>TRBJ1-1|NA|TRBV7-8|TRBD1
TGTGCCAGCAGCACCGGACAGGGGGGCACTGAAGCTTTCTTT
CASSTGQGGTEAFF